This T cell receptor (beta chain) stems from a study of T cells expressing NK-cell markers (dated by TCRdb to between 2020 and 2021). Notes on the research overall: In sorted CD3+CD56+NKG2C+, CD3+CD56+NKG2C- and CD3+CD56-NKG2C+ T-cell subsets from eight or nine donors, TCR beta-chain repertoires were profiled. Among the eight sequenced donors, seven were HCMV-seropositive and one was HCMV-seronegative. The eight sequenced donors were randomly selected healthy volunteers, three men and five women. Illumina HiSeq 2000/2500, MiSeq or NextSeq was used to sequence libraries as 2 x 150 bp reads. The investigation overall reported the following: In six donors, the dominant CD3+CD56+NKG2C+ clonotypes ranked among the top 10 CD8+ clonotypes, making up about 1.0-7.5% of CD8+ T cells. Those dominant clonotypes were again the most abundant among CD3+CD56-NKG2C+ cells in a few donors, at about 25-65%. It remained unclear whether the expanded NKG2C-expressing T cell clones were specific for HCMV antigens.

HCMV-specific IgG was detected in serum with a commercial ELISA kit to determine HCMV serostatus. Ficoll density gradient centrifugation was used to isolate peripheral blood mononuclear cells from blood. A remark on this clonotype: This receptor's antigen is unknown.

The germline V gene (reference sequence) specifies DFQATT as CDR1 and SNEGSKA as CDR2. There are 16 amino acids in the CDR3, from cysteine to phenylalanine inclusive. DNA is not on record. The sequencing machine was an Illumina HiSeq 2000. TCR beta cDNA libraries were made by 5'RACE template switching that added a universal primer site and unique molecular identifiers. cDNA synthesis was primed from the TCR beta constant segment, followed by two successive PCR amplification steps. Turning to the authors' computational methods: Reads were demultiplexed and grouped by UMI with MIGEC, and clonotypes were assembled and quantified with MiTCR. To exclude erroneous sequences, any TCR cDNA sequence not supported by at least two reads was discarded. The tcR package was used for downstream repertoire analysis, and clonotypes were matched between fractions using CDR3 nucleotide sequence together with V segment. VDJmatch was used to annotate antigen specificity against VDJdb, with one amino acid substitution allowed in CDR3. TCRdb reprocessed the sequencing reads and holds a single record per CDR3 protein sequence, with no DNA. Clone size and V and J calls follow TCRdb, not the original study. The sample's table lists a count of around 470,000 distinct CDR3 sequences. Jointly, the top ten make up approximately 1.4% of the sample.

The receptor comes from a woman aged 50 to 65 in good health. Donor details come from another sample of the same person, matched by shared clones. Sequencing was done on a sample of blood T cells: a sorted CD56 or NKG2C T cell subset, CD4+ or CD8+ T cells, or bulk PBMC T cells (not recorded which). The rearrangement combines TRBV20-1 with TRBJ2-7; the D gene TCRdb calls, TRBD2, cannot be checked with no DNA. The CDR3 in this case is CSARGTSGRAAYEQYF.